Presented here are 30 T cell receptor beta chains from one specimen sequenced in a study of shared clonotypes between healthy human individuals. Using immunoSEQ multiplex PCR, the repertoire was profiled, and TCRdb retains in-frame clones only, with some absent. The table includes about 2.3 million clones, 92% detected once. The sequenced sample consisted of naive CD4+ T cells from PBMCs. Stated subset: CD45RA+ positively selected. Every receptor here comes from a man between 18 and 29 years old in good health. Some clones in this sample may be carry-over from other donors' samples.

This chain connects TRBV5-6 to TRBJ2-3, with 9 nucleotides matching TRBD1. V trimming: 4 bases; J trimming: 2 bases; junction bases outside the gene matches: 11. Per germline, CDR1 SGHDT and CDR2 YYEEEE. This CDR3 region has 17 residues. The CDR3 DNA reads TGTGCCAGCAGCGCCGGGTGGGACAGGGCTTTCACAGATACGCAGTATTTT. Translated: CASSAGWDRAFTDTQYF.

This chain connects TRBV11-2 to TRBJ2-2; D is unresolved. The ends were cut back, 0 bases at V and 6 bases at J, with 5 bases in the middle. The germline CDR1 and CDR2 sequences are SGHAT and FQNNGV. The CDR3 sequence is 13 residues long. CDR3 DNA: TGTGCCAGCAGCTTAGATCCGTCCGGGGAGCTGTTTTTT. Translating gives CASSLDPSGELFF.

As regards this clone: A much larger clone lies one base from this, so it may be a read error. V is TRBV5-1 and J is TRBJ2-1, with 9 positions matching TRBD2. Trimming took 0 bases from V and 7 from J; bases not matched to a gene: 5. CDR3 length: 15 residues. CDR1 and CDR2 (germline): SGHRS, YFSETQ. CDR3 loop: CASSLGASGTNEQFF. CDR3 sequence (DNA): TGCGCCAGCAGCTTGGGAGCTAGCGGGACGAATGAGCAGTTCTTC.

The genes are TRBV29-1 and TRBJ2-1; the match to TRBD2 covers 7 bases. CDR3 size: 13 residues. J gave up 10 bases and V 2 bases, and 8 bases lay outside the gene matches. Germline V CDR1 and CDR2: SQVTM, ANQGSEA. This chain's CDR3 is CSVETFAGGEQFF. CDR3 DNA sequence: TGCAGCGTTGAAACGTTCGCCGGGGGGGAGCAGTTCTTC.

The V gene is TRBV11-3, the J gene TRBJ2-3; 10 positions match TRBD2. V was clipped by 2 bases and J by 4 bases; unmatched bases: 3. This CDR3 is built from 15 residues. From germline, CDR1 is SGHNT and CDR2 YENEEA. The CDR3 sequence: CASSLLAGVADTQYF. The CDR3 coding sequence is TGTGCCAGCAGCTTACTAGCGGGAGTTGCAGATACGCAGTATTTT.

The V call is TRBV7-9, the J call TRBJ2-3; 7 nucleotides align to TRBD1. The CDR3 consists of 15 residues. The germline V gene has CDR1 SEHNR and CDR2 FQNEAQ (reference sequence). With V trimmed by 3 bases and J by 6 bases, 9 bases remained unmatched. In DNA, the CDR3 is TGTGCCAGCAGCTTCCCCTCGACAGGGATGGATACGCAGTATTTT. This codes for CASSFPSTGMDTQYF.

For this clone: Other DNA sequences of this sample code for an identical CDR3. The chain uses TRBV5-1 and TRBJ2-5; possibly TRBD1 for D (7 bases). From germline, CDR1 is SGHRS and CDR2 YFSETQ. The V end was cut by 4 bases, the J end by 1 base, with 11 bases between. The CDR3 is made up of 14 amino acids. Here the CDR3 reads CASSGGTVQETQYF. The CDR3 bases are TGCGCCAGCAGCGGGGGGACAGTCCAAGAGACCCAGTACTTC. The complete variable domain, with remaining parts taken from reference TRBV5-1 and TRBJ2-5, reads KAGVTQTPRYLIKTRGQQVTLSCSPISGHRSVSWYQQTPGQGLQFLFEYFSETQRNKGNFPGRFSGRQFSNSRSEMNVSTLELGDSALYLCASSGGTVQETQYFGPGTRLLVL.

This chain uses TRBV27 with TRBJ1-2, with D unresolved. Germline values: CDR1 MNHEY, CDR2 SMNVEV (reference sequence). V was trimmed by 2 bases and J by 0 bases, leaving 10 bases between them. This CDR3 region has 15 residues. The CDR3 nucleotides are TGTGCCAGCAGTTTAACACGGACTACTAACTATGGCTACACCTTC. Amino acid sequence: CASSLTRTTNYGYTF.

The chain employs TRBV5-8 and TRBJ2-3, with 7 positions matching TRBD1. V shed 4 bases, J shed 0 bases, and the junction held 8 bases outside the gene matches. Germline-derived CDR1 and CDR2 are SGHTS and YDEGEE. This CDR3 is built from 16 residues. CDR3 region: CASSTNRGPSTDTQYF. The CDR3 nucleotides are TGTGCCAGCAGCACCAACAGGGGACCTAGCACAGATACGCAGTATTTT. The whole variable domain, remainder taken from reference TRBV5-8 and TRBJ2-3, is EAGVTQSPTHLIKTRGQQATLRCSPISGHTSVYWYQQALGLGLQFLLWYDEGEERNRGNFPPRFSGRQFPNYSSELNVNALELEDSALYLCASSTNRGPSTDTQYFGPGTRLTVL.

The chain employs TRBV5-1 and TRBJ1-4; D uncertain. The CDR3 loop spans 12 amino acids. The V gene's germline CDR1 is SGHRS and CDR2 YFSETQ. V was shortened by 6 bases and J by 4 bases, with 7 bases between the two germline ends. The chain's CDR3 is CASTRDNEKLFF. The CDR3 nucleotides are TGCGCCAGCACGAGGGATAATGAAAAACTGTTTTTT.

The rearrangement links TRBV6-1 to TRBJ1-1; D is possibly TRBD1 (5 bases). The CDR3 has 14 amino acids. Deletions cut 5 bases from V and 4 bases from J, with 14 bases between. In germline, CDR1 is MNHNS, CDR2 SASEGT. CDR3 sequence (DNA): TGTGCCAGCAGTAAGGACGGGGGGGGCACTGAAGCTTTCTTT. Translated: CASSKDGGGTEAFF.

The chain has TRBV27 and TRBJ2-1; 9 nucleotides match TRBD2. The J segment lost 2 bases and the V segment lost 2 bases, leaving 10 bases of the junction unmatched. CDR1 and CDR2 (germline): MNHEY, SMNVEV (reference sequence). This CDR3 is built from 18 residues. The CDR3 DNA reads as TGTGCCAGCAGTTTAGGGCTAGCGGGAAAAGCAACCTACAATGAGCAGTTCTTC. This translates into CASSLGLAGKATYNEQFF.

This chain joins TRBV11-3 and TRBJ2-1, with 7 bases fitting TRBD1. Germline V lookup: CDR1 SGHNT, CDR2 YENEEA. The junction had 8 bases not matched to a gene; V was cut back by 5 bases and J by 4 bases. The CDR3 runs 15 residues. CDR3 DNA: TGTGCCAGCAGCCTGGGGACAGAGGAGTACAATGAGCAGTTCTTC. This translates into CASSLGTEEYNEQFF.

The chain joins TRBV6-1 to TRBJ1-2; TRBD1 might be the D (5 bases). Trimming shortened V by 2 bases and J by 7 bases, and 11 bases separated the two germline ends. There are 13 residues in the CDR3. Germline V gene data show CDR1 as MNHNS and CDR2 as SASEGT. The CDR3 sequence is CASSETRGGGYTF. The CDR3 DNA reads TGTGCCAGCAGTGAAACGCGGGGGGGTGGCTACACCTTC.

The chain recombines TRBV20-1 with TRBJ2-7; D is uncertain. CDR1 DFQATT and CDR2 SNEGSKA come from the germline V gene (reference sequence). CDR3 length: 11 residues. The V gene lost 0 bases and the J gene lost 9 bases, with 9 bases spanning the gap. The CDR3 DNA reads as TGCAGTGCTAGAGAGATTTCGGTGCAGTACTTC. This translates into CSAREISVQYF.

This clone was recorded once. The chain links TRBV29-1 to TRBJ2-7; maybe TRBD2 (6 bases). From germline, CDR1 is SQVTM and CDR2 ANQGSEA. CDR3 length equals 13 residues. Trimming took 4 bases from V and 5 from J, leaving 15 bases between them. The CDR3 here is CSVVGRLSHEQYF. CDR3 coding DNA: TGCAGCGTTGTTGGGAGGCTGTCGCACGAGCAGTACTTC.

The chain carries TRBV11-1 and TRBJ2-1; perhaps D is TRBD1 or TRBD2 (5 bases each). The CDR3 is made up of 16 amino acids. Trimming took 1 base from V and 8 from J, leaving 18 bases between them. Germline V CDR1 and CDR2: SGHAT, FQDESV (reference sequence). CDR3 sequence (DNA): TGTGCCAGCAGCTTAGTGGGGCGGGCGACAGACTATGAGCAGTTCTTC. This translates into CASSLVGRATDYEQFF.

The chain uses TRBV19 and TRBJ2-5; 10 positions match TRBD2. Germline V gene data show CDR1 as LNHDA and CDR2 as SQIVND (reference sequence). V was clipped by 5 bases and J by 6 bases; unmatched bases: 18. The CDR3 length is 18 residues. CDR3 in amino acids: CASSRATGGIAGGKTQYF. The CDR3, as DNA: TGTGCCAGTAGTCGTGCTACCGGGGGGATAGCGGGAGGAAAGACCCAGTACTTC.

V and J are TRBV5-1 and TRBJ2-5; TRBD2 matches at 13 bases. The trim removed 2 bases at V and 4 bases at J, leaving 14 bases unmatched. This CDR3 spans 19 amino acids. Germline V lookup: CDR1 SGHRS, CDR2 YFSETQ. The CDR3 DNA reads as TGCGCCAGCAGCTTTTGGGGCAGCGAGGGACTAGCGGGACGAGAGACCCAGTACTTC. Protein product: CASSFWGSEGLAGRETQYF.

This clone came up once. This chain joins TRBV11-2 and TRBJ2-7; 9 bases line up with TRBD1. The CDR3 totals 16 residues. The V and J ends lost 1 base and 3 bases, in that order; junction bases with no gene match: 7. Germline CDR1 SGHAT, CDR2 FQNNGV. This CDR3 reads CASSLARDRANYEQYF. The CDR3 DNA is TGTGCCAGCAGCTTAGCCCGGGACAGGGCTAACTACGAGCAGTACTTC.

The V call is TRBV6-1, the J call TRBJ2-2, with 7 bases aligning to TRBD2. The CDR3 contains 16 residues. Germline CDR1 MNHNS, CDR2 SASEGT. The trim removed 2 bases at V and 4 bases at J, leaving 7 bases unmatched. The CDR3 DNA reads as TGTGCCAGCAGTGAACGGAGGGGAGGGACCACCGGGGAGCTGTTTTTT. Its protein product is CASSERRGGTTGELFF.

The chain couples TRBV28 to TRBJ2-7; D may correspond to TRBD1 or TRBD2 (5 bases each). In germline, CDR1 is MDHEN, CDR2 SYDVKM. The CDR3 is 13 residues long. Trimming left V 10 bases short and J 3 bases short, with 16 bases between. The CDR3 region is CATRDQTFYEQYF. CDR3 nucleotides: TGTGCCACCCGGGACCAGACCTTCTACGAGCAGTACTTC.

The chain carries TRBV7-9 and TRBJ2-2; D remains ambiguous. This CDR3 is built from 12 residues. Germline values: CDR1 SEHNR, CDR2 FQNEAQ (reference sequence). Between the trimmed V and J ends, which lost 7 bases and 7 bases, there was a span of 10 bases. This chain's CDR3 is CASTSDVGELFF. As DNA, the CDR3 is TGTGCCAGCACCTCCGATGTCGGGGAGCTGTTTTTT.

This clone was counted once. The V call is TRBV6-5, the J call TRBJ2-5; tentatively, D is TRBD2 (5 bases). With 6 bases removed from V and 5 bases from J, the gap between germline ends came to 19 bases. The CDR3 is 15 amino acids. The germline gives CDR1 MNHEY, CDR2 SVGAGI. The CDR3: CASRTGLSGWETQYF. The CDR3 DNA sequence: TGTGCCAGCAGAACGGGCCTTTCGGGGTGGGAGACCCAGTACTTC.

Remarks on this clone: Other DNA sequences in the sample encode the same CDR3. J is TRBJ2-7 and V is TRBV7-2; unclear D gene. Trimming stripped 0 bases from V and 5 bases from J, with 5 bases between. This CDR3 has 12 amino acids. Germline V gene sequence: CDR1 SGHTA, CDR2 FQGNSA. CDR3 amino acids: CASSLARHEQYF. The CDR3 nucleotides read TGTGCCAGCAGCTTAGCTCGCCACGAGCAGTACTTC. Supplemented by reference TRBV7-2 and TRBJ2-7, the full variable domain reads GAGVSQSPSNKVTEKGKDVELRCDPISGHTALYWYRQSLGQGLEFLIYFQGNSAPDKSGLPSDRFSAERTGGSVSTLTIQRTQQEDSAVYLCASSLARHEQYFGPGTRLTVT.

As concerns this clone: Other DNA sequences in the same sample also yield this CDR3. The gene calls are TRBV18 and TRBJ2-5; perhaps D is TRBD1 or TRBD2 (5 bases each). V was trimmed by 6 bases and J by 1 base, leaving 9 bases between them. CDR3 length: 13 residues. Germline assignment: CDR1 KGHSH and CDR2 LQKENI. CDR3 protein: CASSSGTQETQYF. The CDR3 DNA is TGTGCCAGCTCTTCCGGGACCCAAGAGACCCAGTACTTC.

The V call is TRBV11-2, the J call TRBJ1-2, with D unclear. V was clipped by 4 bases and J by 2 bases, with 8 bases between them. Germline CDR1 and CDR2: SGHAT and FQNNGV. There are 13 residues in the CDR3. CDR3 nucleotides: TGTGCCAGCAGCTCCAGCTTCAACTATGGCTACACCTTC. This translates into CASSSSFNYGYTF.

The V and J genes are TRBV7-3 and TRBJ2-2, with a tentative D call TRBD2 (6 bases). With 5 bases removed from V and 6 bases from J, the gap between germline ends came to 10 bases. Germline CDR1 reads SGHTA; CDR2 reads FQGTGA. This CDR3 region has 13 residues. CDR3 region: CASSHAGPGELFF. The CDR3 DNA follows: TGTGCCAGCAGCCACGCGGGGCCCGGGGAGCTGTTTTTT.

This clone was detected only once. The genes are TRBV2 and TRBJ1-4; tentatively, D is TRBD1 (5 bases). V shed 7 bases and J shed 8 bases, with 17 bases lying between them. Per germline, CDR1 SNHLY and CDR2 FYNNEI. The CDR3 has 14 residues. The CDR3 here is CASIAGTQLEKLFF. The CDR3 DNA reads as TGTGCCAGCATCGCCGGGACCCAGCTGGAAAAACTGTTTTTT.

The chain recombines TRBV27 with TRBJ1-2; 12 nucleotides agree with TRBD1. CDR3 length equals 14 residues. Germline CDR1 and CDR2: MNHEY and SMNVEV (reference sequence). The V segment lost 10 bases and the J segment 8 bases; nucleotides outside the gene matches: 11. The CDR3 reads CATSRDRGRMGYTF. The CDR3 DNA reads TGTGCCACCTCCCGGGACAGGGGGCGCATGGGCTACACCTTC.